The rows below give T cell receptor beta chains drawn from one sample of a study of blood T cell repertoires in COVID-19. Profiled with immunoSEQ multiplex PCR; TCRdb holds only in-frame clones, not every one. The table has 90,000 to 150,000 clones, 88% seen once. Sequencing used peripheral blood. The origin of the receptors is a woman aged 45-65 years with active or convalescent COVID-19. Each CDR3 is given with its conserved first and last residue. Each record gives: D gene, V gene, J gene, CDR3 protein. D genes are given only for firm matches.

D: TRBD1
V: TRBV10-3
J: TRBJ1-2
CDR3: CAISGFLGQGDGYTF

D: -
V: TRBV6-1
J: TRBJ1-4
CDR3: CASSEYMVAGSEKLFF

D: TRBD2
V: TRBV6-4
J: TRBJ2-1
CDR3: CASSVLAGTSNEQFF

D: -
V: TRBV28
J: TRBJ2-7
CDR3: CASSLSRDTFTYEQYF

D: -
V: TRBV19
J: TRBJ1-5
CDR3: CASSIRTKNSNQPQHF

D: TRBD1
V: TRBV29-1
J: TRBJ1-2
CDR3: CSVEWGQGYGYTF

D: -
V: TRBV20-1
J: TRBJ1-2
CDR3: CSALLNYGYTF

D: TRBD1
V: TRBV7-3
J: TRBJ2-6
CDR3: CASSYDPVGQGYSGANVLTF

D: -
V: TRBV6-6
J: TRBJ2-7
CDR3: CASSSGLTPYEQYF

D: -
V: TRBV12-3/TRBV12-4
J: TRBJ1-1
CDR3: CASSRGGNTEAFF

D: TRBD2
V: TRBV30
J: TRBJ2-1
CDR3: CAWTSGSLVNEQFF

D: -
V: TRBV6-5
J: TRBJ2-6
CDR3: CASSYVAPGANVLTF